The 22 T cell receptor beta chains below were found in one sample sequenced in a study of tumor-infiltrating lymphocytes in oesophageal squamous cell carcinoma. TCRdb called the PCR reads again in MiXCR, with one record for every CDR3 protein. Of 3,000 to 4,000 distinct CDR3 sequences in the sample, 15% to 20% were seen once. The sample was esophageal tumor tissue. The source is a male donor with esophageal squamous cell carcinoma.

The CDR3 region has the DNA TGTGCCAGCAGCGTAGCCGGGACAGGGGTCAATGAGCAGTTCTTC. Amino acid sequence: CASSVAGTGVNEQFF. The chain is built from TRBV7-3 and TRBJ2-4; 10 bases line up with TRBD1. The J call may not be correct, given that the DNA end is closer to TRBJ2-1. Germline CDR1 SGHTA, CDR2 FQGTGA. This CDR3 region has 15 residues.

Regarding this clonotype: An end of the junction does not agree with germline; a read error may underlie this. The chain couples TRBV12-3 or TRBV12-4 to TRBJ2-4; D is perhaps TRBD2 (7 bases). The CDR3 totals 14 residues. CDR3 loop: CGRNEGGDYDEEFF. The CDR3 nucleotides are TGTGGCAGGAATGAGGGGGGGGATTACGATGAGGAGTTCTTC.

This clonotype appeared a single time. The CDR3 ends on some other residue instead of the conserved phenylalanine or tryptophan, so this is likely a read error. The DNA is left out, because the CDR3 cannot be placed on it with certainty; the CDR3 is given as TCRdb lists it. V gene TRBV7-2 combines with J gene TRBJ2-6; whether TRBD1, the table's D call, matches the DNA was not checked. CDR1 and CDR2 (germline): SGHTA, FQGNSA. The CDR3 adds up to 19 amino acids, both ends counted. CDR3 in amino acids: CASSKFRRGLAKNIQYFGA.

Of note for this clonotype: Just one base apart from a much larger clone, this may be a read error. The V gene is TRBV19, the J gene TRBJ2-7; 7 bases match TRBD1. The CDR3 contains 15 residues. V shed 5 bases, J shed 7 bases, and the junction held 14 bases outside the gene matches. Germline V lookup: CDR1 LNHDA, CDR2 SQIVND (reference sequence). CDR3 loop: CASSETGWGSNEQYF. CDR3 nucleotide sequence: TGTGCCAGTAGTGAGACAGGGTGGGGCTCCAATGAGCAGTACTTC.

About this clonotype: This CDR3 fails to terminate in the conserved phenylalanine or tryptophan, so it likely reflects a read error. No DNA is shown, since the ends of the CDR3 on it are uncertain; the CDR3 is the one TCRdb lists. This chain connects TRBV27 to TRBJ2-3; the table's D call of TRBD2 was not tested on the DNA. Inclusive of both ends, the CDR3 amounts to 13 amino acids. Germline CDR1 reads MNHEY; CDR2 reads SMNVEV (reference sequence). Here the CDR3 reads CASGSGGTDTEYL.

A word on this clonotype: At one end, the junction sequence differs from germline, possibly due to a read error. The chain combines TRBV7-2 with TRBJ2-7; D gene uncertain. Looked up from germline, CDR1 is SGHTA and CDR2 is FQGNSA. This CDR3 comprises 11 residues. This CDR3 is CASSLGDRLQF. The CDR3 bases are TGTGCCAGCAGTTTAGGTGATCGGCTCCAATTC. The full variable domain, completed using reference TRBV7-2 and TRBJ2-7, is GAGVSQSPSNKVTEKGKDVELRCDPISGHTALYWYRQSLGQGLEFLIYFQGNSAPDKSGLPSDRFSAERTGGSVSTLTIQRTQQEDSAVYLCASSLGDRLQFGPGTRLTVT.

The CDR3 reads CASSLARDFHYGYTF. CDR3 nucleotides: TGTGCCAGCAGCTTGGCCCGAGACTTCCACTATGGCTACACCTTC. The chain uses TRBV5-5 and TRBJ1-2; D call uncertain. The CDR3 spans 15 residues. Trimming shortened V by 0 bases and J by 3 bases, and 12 bases separated the two germline ends. From germline, CDR1 is SGHKS and CDR2 YYEKEE (reference sequence).

This clonotype was counted at least ten times. This chain links TRBV12-3 or TRBV12-4 with TRBJ1-3; maybe TRBD1 (5 bases). V was cut by 5 bases and J by 2 bases, with 10 bases left in between. The CDR3 runs 14 residues. The CDR3 loop reads CASSQGVAGNTIYF. The CDR3 nucleotides are TGTGCCAGCAGTCAGGGAGTTGCTGGAAACACCATATATTTT.

Many counts were recorded for this clonotype. The chain uses TRBV19 and TRBJ1-1, with TRBD1 matching over 7 bases. V was pared by 3 bases and J by 4 bases, with 5 bases of the junction left unmatched. Germline CDR1 is LNHDA and CDR2 is SQIVND (reference sequence). The CDR3 is made up of 14 amino acids. The CDR3 here is CASSMGRGGTEAFF. The DNA for the CDR3 is TGTGCCAGTAGTATGGGCAGGGGGGGCACTGAAGCTTTCTTT.

Many counts were recorded for this clonotype. The rearrangement uses TRBV11-2 and TRBJ1-5; weak D call: TRBD1 (5 bases). Trimming took off 0 bases at V and 8 bases at J, with 14 bases between the two ends. Germline values: CDR1 SGHAT, CDR2 FQNNGV. The CDR3 covers 15 residues. CDR3 in amino acids: CASSLDTGAREPQHF. Here the CDR3 DNA reads TGTGCCAGCAGCTTAGATACCGGGGCGCGGGAGCCCCAGCATTTT.

This clonotype counts as medium-sized (0.01 to 0.1%). The chain employs TRBV12-3 or TRBV12-4 and TRBJ2-5; D remains ambiguous. Trimming shortened V by 3 bases and J by 2 bases, and 7 bases separated the two germline ends. The CDR3 is 13 residues long. DNA for the CDR3: TGTGCCAGCAGTTTGTGGGATCAAGAGACCCAGTACTTC. Its translation: CASSLWDQETQYF.

Concerning this clonotype itself: This CDR3 fails to terminate in the conserved phenylalanine or tryptophan, so it likely reflects a read error. Because the CDR3's place on the DNA is in doubt, the DNA is left out and the CDR3 is given as listed by TCRdb. The chain's CDR3 is CARSLGSSSYNGEFV. The chain has TRBV7-4 and TRBJ2-4. The CDR3 spans 15 amino acids, including both terminal residues. CDR1 is SGHVT, CDR2 SQSDAQ, per germline.

This rearrangement joins TRBV7-2 to TRBJ2-5; 10 bases agree with TRBD2. Looked up from germline, CDR1 is SGHTA and CDR2 is FQGNSA. V trimming: 5 bases; J trimming: 5 bases; junction bases outside the gene matches: 11. The CDR3 has 16 residues. This CDR3 reads CASSVSGGLKGETQYF. The CDR3 DNA is TGTGCCAGCAGCGTTAGCGGGGGGTTAAAGGGGGAGACCCAGTACTTC.

This clonotype was detected ten times or more. This chain joins TRBV5-1 and TRBJ2-5; 9 nucleotides match TRBD2. There are 15 residues in the CDR3. V trimming: 4 bases; J trimming: 5 bases; junction bases outside the gene matches: 9. CDR1 is SGHRS, CDR2 YFSETQ, per germline. The CDR3 DNA follows: TGCGCCAGCAGCCCAGAGGTAGCGGGGGTCGAGACCCAGTACTTC. Translation: CASSPEVAGVETQYF.

By share, this clonotype ranks as large (0.1 to 1%). This rearrangement joins TRBV7-2 to TRBJ2-7; TRBD2 matches at 7 bases. Germline V gene data show CDR1 as SGHTA and CDR2 as FQGNSA. CDR3 length: 14 amino acids. Trimming at V came to 5 bases and at J to 3 bases, leaving 7 bases not matched to a gene. CDR3 loop: CASSHGGYGYEQYF. In DNA form, the CDR3 reads TGTGCCAGCAGCCACGGGGGGTACGGCTACGAGCAGTACTTC.

The V call is TRBV2, the J call TRBJ2-3; 8 bases align to TRBD1. CDR3 size: 15 residues. J lost 2 bases, V lost 4 bases, and 5 bases had no gene match. The germline V gene has CDR1 SNHLY and CDR2 FYNNEI. The CDR3 DNA is TGTGCCAGCAGTGGGACAGGGAGCGACACAGATACGCAGTATTTT. This codes for CASSGTGSDTDTQYF.

This chain links TRBV20-1 with TRBJ1-5, with a possible D match to TRBD1 (5 bases). The germline V and J ends were trimmed by 3 bases and 4 bases, with 13 bases remaining between them. Per the germline V gene, CDR1 is DFQATT and CDR2 is SNEGSKA (reference sequence). This CDR3 spans 14 amino acids. The CDR3 nucleotides read TGCAGTGCTAGGGGTGACAGTGGGAATCAGCCCCAGCATTTT. As protein: CSARGDSGNQPQHF.

This clonotype was picked up many times. V usage is TRBV12-3 or TRBV12-4 and J usage is TRBJ1-3; D call uncertain. V was shortened by 10 bases and J by 7 bases, with 14 bases between the two germline ends. This CDR3 is 12 amino acids long. The CDR3 spells CATKGDVNTIYF. The CDR3 region has the DNA TGTGCCACCAAAGGTGATGTGAACACCATATATTTT.

This clonotype was found many times. The chain joins TRBV19 to TRBJ2-1; 8 nucleotides align to TRBD2. CDR1 LNHDA and CDR2 SQIVND come from the germline V gene (reference sequence). V shed 6 bases and J 6 bases; nucleotides not matched to a gene: 25. This CDR3 spans 20 amino acids. This chain's CDR3 is CASRRPPGSGSGGGSNEQFF. The CDR3 DNA is TGTGCCAGTAGGCGACCGCCAGGGAGTGGGTCTGGCGGGGGGTCCAATGAGCAGTTCTTC.

The chain is built from TRBV3-1 and TRBJ2-4, with D possibly TRBD1 on 6 matching bases. The end of the DNA is better explained by TRBJ2-7, so the J call may be wrong. Germline lookup yields CDR1 LGHDT and CDR2 YNNKEL (reference sequence). This CDR3 is 15 amino acids long. CDR3 DNA sequence: TGTGCCAGCAGCCAGGGTCCAGGGGCCTCCTACGAGCAGTACTTC. It yields the protein CASSQGPGASYEQYF.

This clonotype occurred many times. The chain couples TRBV11-2 to TRBJ2-7; 9 nucleotides match TRBD2. The CDR3 is made up of 14 amino acids. The germline gives CDR1 SGHAT, CDR2 FQNNGV. V was pared by 5 bases and J by 6 bases, with 8 bases of the junction left unmatched. For the CDR3, the DNA is TGTGCCAGCAGCAGTCCGGGACTAGCAACCGAGCAGTACTTC. Its protein is CASSSPGLATEQYF.

This clonotype showed up just a few times. The chain is built from TRBV4-2 and TRBJ2-1; 13 bases agree with TRBD2. In germline, CDR1 is LGHNA, CDR2 YNFKEQ. The length of the CDR3 is 18 residues. V was clipped by 4 bases and J by 2 bases; unmatched bases: 8. This CDR3 reads CASSPRTSGGAAYNEQFF. The CDR3 DNA is TGTGCCAGCAGCCCCCGGACTAGCGGGGGAGCAGCCTACAATGAGCAGTTCTTC.